The clone carrying this TCR beta chain appeared many times. Looked up from germline, CDR1 is MNHNS and CDR2 is SASEGT. The CDR3 length is 13 residues. The ends were cut back, 6 bases at V and 5 bases at J, with 14 bases in the middle. TCRdb fed the PCR reads into MiXCR, producing one record per CDR3 protein. The data hold approximately 7,000 distinct CDR3 sequences, with 25% to 30% observed a single time. The entry originates in a study of immune characterization of retroperitoneal liposarcoma. The sample taken for sequencing was blood. The receptor's source is a male donor with retroperitoneal liposarcoma. The chain has TRBV6-1 and TRBJ2-7; a weak D match, TRBD1 (6 bases). The CDR3 DNA follows: TGTGCCAGCAGAACCGGACAGAACCACGAGCAGTACTTC. Translated: CASRTGQNHEQYF.